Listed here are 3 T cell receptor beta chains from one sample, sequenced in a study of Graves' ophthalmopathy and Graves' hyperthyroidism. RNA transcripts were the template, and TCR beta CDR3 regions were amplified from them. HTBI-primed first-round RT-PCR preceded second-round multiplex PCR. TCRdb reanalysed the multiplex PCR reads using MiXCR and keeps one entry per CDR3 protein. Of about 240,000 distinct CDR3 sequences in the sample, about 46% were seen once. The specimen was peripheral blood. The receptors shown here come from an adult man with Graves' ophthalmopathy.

CDR3 sequence (DNA): TGCAGCGTTGAAGGGGATGGAGGCAGACACTACAATGAGCAGTTCTTC. This sequence encodes CSVEGDGGRHYNEQFF. The V gene is TRBV29-1, the J gene TRBJ2-1, with a weak D call TRBD2 (5 bases). The CDR3 extends over 16 amino acids. V lost 1 base and J lost 3, with 16 bases in between. CDR1 is SQVTM and CDR2 is ANQGSEA in the germline V gene.

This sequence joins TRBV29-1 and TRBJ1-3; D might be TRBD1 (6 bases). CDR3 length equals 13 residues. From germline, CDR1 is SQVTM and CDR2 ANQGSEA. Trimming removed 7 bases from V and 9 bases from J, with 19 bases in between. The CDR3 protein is CSGSDRPTSTIYF. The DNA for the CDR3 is TGCAGCGGAAGTGACAGGCCGACTAGCACCATATATTTT.

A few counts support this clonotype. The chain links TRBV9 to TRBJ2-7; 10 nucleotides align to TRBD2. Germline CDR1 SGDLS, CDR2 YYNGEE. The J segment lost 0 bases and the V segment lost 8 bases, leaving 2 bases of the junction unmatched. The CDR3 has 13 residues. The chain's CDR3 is CASTSGDSYEQYF. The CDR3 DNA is TGTGCCAGTACTAGCGGGGACTCCTACGAGCAGTACTTC.